This entry describes one T cell receptor (beta chain). The data were obtained in a study of blood T cell repertoires in COVID-19. This table comes from immunoSEQ multiplex PCR, and its TCRdb copy is limited to in-frame clones, with some not included. The repertoire consists of about 350,000 clones, with roughly 89% occurring once and the leading ten covering roughly 3.9%. Trimming left V 4 bases short and J 5 bases short, with 14 bases between. CDR1 and CDR2 (germline): SGHVS, FQNEAQ. The CDR3 is 14 residues long. This clonotype originated in a woman aged 55-70 years with COVID-19, enrolled during active disease. Sequenced material: peripheral blood. V usage is TRBV7-8 and J usage is TRBJ2-5; possible D gene TRBD2, 6 bases. Here the CDR3 reads CASSWEASLETQYF. The CDR3 bases are TGTGCCAGCAGCTGGGAGGCAAGCTTGGAGACCCAGTACTTC.